The clone carrying this T cell receptor beta chain was found once. Antigen unknown. Germline CDR1 is SEHNR and CDR2 is FQNEAQ (reference sequence). The V end was cut by 6 bases, the J end by 4 bases, with 12 bases between. The CDR3 loop spans 13 amino acids. The data were taken from a study of T cell responses to AZD1222 COVID-19 vaccine. The protocol was immunoSEQ multiplex PCR, while the TCRdb copy is restricted to in-frame clones and leaves out a portion. This table has about 110,000 clones, just under 95% appearing once. Study conclusions and caveats: Dominant at 160-218 and 743-854, vaccine-associated CD4 TCRs also spanned spike. Elevations in Spike-specific TCR breadth and depth followed administration of two AZD1222 doses.

The starting material was peripheral blood, obtained 28 days after the second AZD1222 dose. The chain employs TRBV7-9 and TRBJ1-1; weak D call: TRBD1 (6 bases). This receptor was identified in an adult who received the AZD1222 COVID-19 vaccine. The CDR3 bases are TGTGCCAGCAGTTCGCAGGGGCTCACTGAAGCTTTCTTT. It codes for CASSSQGLTEAFF. Combining the CDR3 with reference TRBV7-9 and TRBJ1-1 gives the whole variable domain DTGVSQNPRHKITKRGQNVTFRCDPISEHNRLYWYRQTLGQGPEFLTYFQNEAQLEKSRLLSDRFSAERPKGSFSTLEIQRTEQGDSAMYLCASSSQGLTEAFFGQGTRLTVV.